This T cell receptor beta chain derives from a study of monozygotic twins with inflammatory bowel disease. Overall study findings and caveats: Compared with healthy twins, IBD patients shared fewer clonotypes with others, especially with disease activity.

cDNA was made in eight separate reactions per sample. TCRdb re-called the 5' RACE reads and gives one entry per CDR3 protein, without DNA. This listing includes around 100,000 distinct CDR3 sequences. Points on this clonotype: Its antigen is not known.

This sequence originates from a human donor with ulcerative colitis or Crohn's disease, or a healthy co-twin of an affected twin (not recorded which). The sequencing input was blood.

The CDR3 loop is CASSPPGLAEVQETQYF. The chain joins TRBV6-1 to TRBJ2-5; TCRdb lists TRBD2, though no DNA is available to test this call. From germline, CDR1 is MNHNS and CDR2 SASEGT. The CDR3 has 17 amino acids.